Below are 8 T cell receptor beta chains sequenced from a single sample in a study of shared clonotypes between healthy human individuals (dated by TCRdb to 2019 to 2021). Library generation was performed with the immunoSEQ multiplex PCR assay. As stored in TCRdb, this immuneACCESS dataset retains in-frame rearrangements with V and J assigned. A fraction of the clones does not appear; measured against another copy, unresolved V genes explain less than half of the discrepancy, and the remainder lacks a known reason. This sample lists 2 million to 3 million clones; approximately 93% were detected once. The ten largest clones capture about 0.34% of the sample. The sequenced sample was naive CD4+ T cells from PBMCs. The sample's cell subset or site label is to be understood as: CD45RA+ positively selected. The origin of the receptors is a man younger than 35 in good health. Some clones in this sample may be carry-over from other donors' samples.

This clone was counted once. The chain links TRBV12-5 to TRBJ2-5; D not certain. V was cut by 0 bases and J by 5 bases, with 7 bases left in between. The CDR3 spans 13 residues. CDR1 is LGHNT, CDR2 FRNRAP, per germline. This chain's CDR3 is CASGLVGWETQYF. As DNA, the CDR3 is TGTGCTAGTGGTTTGGTAGGGTGGGAGACCCAGTACTTC.

In regard to this clone: Other DNA sequences from this sample encode an identical CDR3 as well. This sequence joins TRBV7-3 and TRBJ1-5, with 9 bases aligning to TRBD1. The V and J ends lost 2 bases and 7 bases, in that order; junction bases with no gene match: 0. Germline values: CDR1 SGHTA, CDR2 FQGTGA. The CDR3 covers 13 residues. CDR3 in amino acids: CASSLGQGQPQHF. The DNA for the CDR3 is TGTGCCAGCAGCTTAGGACAGGGGCAGCCCCAGCATTTT.

The chain links TRBV29-1 to TRBJ2-7; 11 positions match TRBD2. Germline V gene sequence: CDR1 SQVTM, CDR2 ANQGSEA. Germline trimming cut 7 bases from V and 7 bases from J; bases unmatched to any gene: 9. The CDR3 runs to 13 residues. The CDR3 DNA sequence: TGCAGCGCTGGGACTAGCGGACTCTCTGAGCAGTACTTC. Amino acids: CSAGTSGLSEQYF.

The gene calls are TRBV5-1 and TRBJ2-3; possible D gene TRBD1, 6 bases. There are 14 residues in the CDR3. The germline V gene has CDR1 SGHRS and CDR2 YFSETQ. Trimming took 4 bases from V and 4 from J, leaving 13 bases between them. CDR3 loop: CASSRPTGSDTQYF. CDR3 DNA: TGCGCCAGCAGCCGCCCGACAGGATCAGATACGCAGTATTTT. The entire variable domain, with the rest obtained from reference TRBV5-1 and TRBJ2-3, is as follows: KAGVTQTPRYLIKTRGQQVTLSCSPISGHRSVSWYQQTPGQGLQFLFEYFSETQRNKGNFPGRFSGRQFSNSRSEMNVSTLELGDSALYLCASSRPTGSDTQYFGPGTRLTVL.

The rearrangement links TRBV5-4 to TRBJ2-5, with 11 bases matching TRBD2. The DNA matches TRBJ2-7 better at its end, which makes the J call doubtful. Germline CDR1 and CDR2: SGHNT and YYREEE (reference sequence). The CDR3 loop spans 15 amino acids. The CDR3 sequence is CASSPTSGALSEQYF. The DNA for the CDR3 is TGTGCCAGCAGCCCGACTAGCGGGGCCCTCTCCGAGCAGTACTTC.

The CDR3 nucleotides are TGTGCCAGCAGTTCTCTCAGATCCGGAAAAAACCCCTACGAGCAGTACTTC. Translation: CASSSLRSGKNPYEQYF. The genes are TRBV28 and TRBJ2-7, with D hard to call. This CDR3 contains 17 residues. V was cut by 4 bases and J by 2 bases, with 21 bases left in between. CDR1 is MDHEN, CDR2 SYDVKM, per germline. The variable domain in full, completed from reference TRBV28 and TRBJ2-7, reads DVKVTQSSRYLVKRTGEKVFLECVQDMDHENMFWYRQDPGLGLRLIYFSYDVKMKEKGDIPEGYSVSREKKERFSLILESASTNQTSMYLCASSSLRSGKNPYEQYFGPGTRLTVT.

The table lists this clone with a count of one. The gene calls are TRBV9 and TRBJ2-3; 10 bases are a match to TRBD2. J gave up 4 bases and V 8 bases, and 10 bases lay outside the gene matches. The CDR3 sequence is 15 residues long. Germline CDR1 is SGDLS and CDR2 is YYNGEE. The CDR3 DNA sequence: TGTGCCAGTCAGGCTAGCGGGAGTATCCCAGATACGCAGTATTTT. It translates to CASQASGSIPDTQYF.

The J gene is TRBJ2-1, the V gene TRBV9; 10 bases map to TRBD2. This CDR3 comprises 17 residues. Germline lookup yields CDR1 SGDLS and CDR2 YYNGEE. Trimming removed 0 bases from V and 8 bases from J; junction bases left unmatched: 11. The CDR3 coding sequence is TGTGCCAGCAGCGTAGGCATGTCTAGCGGGAGTGTTGATGAGCAGTTCTTC. Translation: CASSVGMSSGSVDEQFF.